The sample holds a few counts of the clone carrying this T cell receptor (beta chain). Its cognate antigen is unknown. This CDR3 region has 16 residues. Germline V gene sequence: CDR1 SGDLS, CDR2 YYNGEE. After removal of 4 bases from V and 5 bases from J, the junction contained 14 bases not matched to a gene. These data come from a study of identifying expanded T cells in peripheral blood. Study observations and caveats: Around 1.2 clones differed between technical replicates, versus approximately 17 and 20 over time.

No infections or other immune events were documented during collection. The method was immunoSEQ multiplex PCR; TCRdb's version includes in-frame clones alone and lacks a portion of them. The table lists 50,000 to 75,000 clones, around 83% of them singletons. The chain has TRBV9 and TRBJ1-1; 7 bases match TRBD1. Sequencing was performed on blood. This TCR was sampled from a person aged 18 to 75 in good health. The CDR3 region is CASSPIQGGRGTEAFF. Written as DNA, the CDR3 is TGTGCCAGCAGCCCCATTCAAGGGGGCCGGGGGACTGAAGCTTTCTTT.